This TCR beta chain was obtained from a study of shared clonotypes between healthy human individuals. Study-level information: CD4 naive cells filled three plates per donor, CD4 memory three, CD8 naive two and CD8 memory one.

The ends were cut back, 2 bases at V and 2 bases at J, with 11 bases in the middle. Germline V lookup: CDR1 GTSNPN, CDR2 SVGIG (reference sequence). CDR3 size: 14 residues. Produced via immunoSEQ multiplex PCR; TCRdb's table is partial and in-frame only. The repertoire consists of more than 2 million clones, with 90% to 97% occurring once and the leading ten covering 0.1% to 0.15%. Donors, healthy HIV-negative adults, lacked recent acute infections or vaccinations. Both subsets, CD45RA+ naive and CD45RA-negative memory, were split from the CD4+ cells. Input material: naive CD4+ T cells sorted from blood. Sample subset: CD45RA+ positively selected. The sequence was collected from a man between 18 and 29 years old in good health. V gene TRBV30 combines with J gene TRBJ2-3; possible D gene TRBD1, 5 bases. CDR3 residues: CAWSPQGITDTQYF. CDR3 bases: TGTGCCTGGAGTCCCCAGGGAATCACAGATACGCAGTATTTT.